What follows are 30 T cell receptor beta chains derived from one specimen sequenced in a study of Ad26.COV2.S vaccination and SARS-CoV-2 variants. As for treatment: some 20 received Ad26.COV2.S at low or high dose, single or two shots; 5 received placebo; per-sample allocation not given. Day 63 following the first vaccine or placebo injection was when the samples were taken. Produced via immunoSEQ multiplex PCR; TCRdb's table is partial and in-frame only. This table holds 250,000 to 300,000 clones, around 87% found once. This material consisted of peripheral blood, taken in a trial of Ad26.COV2.S vaccine versus placebo. The receptors were sampled from a person aged 18-60 years who received the Ad26.COV2.S COVID-19 vaccine or a placebo.

This clone was seen a single time. V gene TRBV6-5 combines with J gene TRBJ2-3, with D perhaps matching TRBD2 (6 bases). V lost 7 bases, J lost 2 bases, and 13 bases lay in between. Germline CDR1 reads MNHEY; CDR2 reads SVGAGI. This CDR3 comprises 14 residues. DNA of the CDR3: TGTGCCAGCATCTACGGGAGCGACACAGATACGCAGTATTTT. Translating it yields CASIYGSDTDTQYF.

This sequence joins TRBV9 and TRBJ2-3, with 7 bases that match TRBD2. The CDR3 loop spans 16 amino acids. The germline gives CDR1 SGDLS, CDR2 YYNGEE. V trimming: 0 bases; J trimming: 3 bases; junction bases outside the gene matches: 7. CDR3 sequence: CASSVGGSLVTDTQYF. The CDR3 nucleotides read TGTGCCAGCAGCGTAGGCGGGAGTTTGGTAACAGATACGCAGTATTTT.

The rearrangement joins TRBV10-1 to TRBJ2-1; 8 positions agree with TRBD1. Germline V gene lookup returns CDR1 WNHNN and CDR2 SYGVQD (reference sequence). J lost 7 bases, V lost 10 bases, and 18 bases had no gene match. The CDR3 is 16 residues long. CDR3 sequence (DNA): TGCGCCACCGTACGCCTCAGGGGGCGTAAAGGGAATGAGCAGTTCTTC. It codes for CATVRLRGRKGNEQFF.

The chain uses TRBV5-1 and TRBJ1-2, with no clear D. The length of the CDR3 is 15 residues. V lost 1 base and J lost 2, with 12 bases in between. Per germline, CDR1 SGHRS and CDR2 YFSETQ. This CDR3 is CASSLPSTRNYGYTF. CDR3 DNA: TGCGCCAGCAGCTTGCCTTCGACACGGAACTATGGCTACACCTTC.

The chain combines TRBV5-4 with TRBJ2-2; 9 bases fit TRBD1. Losses at the gene ends were 0 bases for V and 2 bases for J; bases not matched to a gene: 5. CDR1 is SGHNT and CDR2 is YYREEE in the germline V gene (reference sequence). The CDR3 covers 17 residues. DNA of the CDR3: TGTGCCAGCAGCTTGGCCCTACAGGGGGCAAACACCGGGGAGCTGTTTTTT. Its protein product is CASSLALQGANTGELFF.

The chain joins TRBV28 to TRBJ1-1; no definite D call. Per the germline V gene, CDR1 is MDHEN and CDR2 is SYDVKM. Trimming left V 8 bases short and J 7 bases short, with 11 bases between. This CDR3 spans 11 amino acids. As DNA, the CDR3 is TGTGCCAGCGTCTTTTGGGGTGAAGCTTTCTTT. Its translation is CASVFWGEAFF.

This rearrangement joins TRBV5-1 to TRBJ2-2; D possibly corresponds to TRBD1 (6 bases). The CDR3 covers 13 residues. Germline-derived CDR1 and CDR2 are SGHRS and YFSETQ. Trimming removed 4 bases from V and 6 bases from J, with 10 bases in between. In nucleotides, the CDR3 is TGCGCCAGCAGCCTAACAGGGCCCGGGGAGCTGTTTTTT. Translating it yields CASSLTGPGELFF.

This clone was seen once. The V and J genes are TRBV19 and TRBJ1-2; possible D gene TRBD1, 6 bases. From germline, CDR1 is LNHDA and CDR2 SQIVND (reference sequence). V was trimmed by 6 bases and J by 2 bases, leaving 16 bases between them. This CDR3 has 15 residues. CDR3 in amino acids: CASSNRVGSNYGYTF. As DNA, the CDR3 is TGTGCCAGTAGCAACAGGGTAGGGTCCAACTATGGCTACACCTTC.

V and J are TRBV18 and TRBJ2-5, with no clear D. V gave up 3 bases and J gave up 4 bases, with 9 bases separating them. This CDR3 has 13 amino acids. Germline loops: CDR1 KGHSH, CDR2 LQKENI. In DNA form, the CDR3 reads TGTGCCAGCTCACCCCGTTATGGAGAGACCCAGTACTTC. Translating gives CASSPRYGETQYF.

The chain couples TRBV6-5 to TRBJ1-3, with D perhaps TRBD1 (5 bases). Germline CDR1 and CDR2: MNHEY and SVGAGI. The CDR3 has 15 amino acids. V was clipped by 10 bases and J by 0 bases, with 16 bases between them. The CDR3: CATTGGVNSGNTIYF. In nucleotides, the CDR3 is TGTGCCACTACGGGGGGGGTTAACTCTGGAAACACCATATATTTT.

V and J are TRBV4-2 and TRBJ2-5, with 9 bases aligning to TRBD2. The length of the CDR3 is 15 residues. Germline CDR1 and CDR2: LGHNA and YNFKEQ. With 1 base clipped from V and 5 bases from J, the junction kept 5 bases outside the gene matches. The CDR3 DNA reads as TGTGCCAGCAGCCAAGGCAGCGGGGGGAGGGAGACCCAGTACTTC. Encoded protein: CASSQGSGGRETQYF.

The rearrangement joins TRBV10-3 to TRBJ1-5; no reliable D call. V was shortened by 0 bases and J by 9 bases, with 12 bases between the two germline ends. The CDR3 is made up of 14 amino acids. Germline V gene sequence: CDR1 ENHRY, CDR2 SYGVKD. The CDR3 loop is CAISESAAKGPQHF. As DNA, the CDR3 is TGTGCCATCAGTGAGTCGGCGGCGAAAGGGCCCCAGCATTTT.

This chain connects TRBV7-2 to TRBJ2-3, with D hard to call. Germline assignment: CDR1 SGHTA and CDR2 FQGNSA. V lost 1 base and J lost 2, with 13 bases in between. CDR3 length equals 16 residues. The CDR3 protein is CASSLVGLGSTDTQYF. The CDR3 bases are TGTGCCAGCAGCTTAGTTGGGTTAGGTTCCACAGATACGCAGTATTTT.

The J gene is TRBJ1-1, the V gene TRBV5-1; 10 bases line up with TRBD1. V lost 6 bases to trimming and J lost 7 bases; unmatched junction nucleotides: 12. This CDR3 has 15 residues. The germline CDR1 and CDR2 sequences are SGHRS and YFSETQ. CDR3 sequence reads: CASTSGDRGPYEAFF. CDR3 DNA sequence: TGCGCCAGCACTTCGGGGGACAGGGGCCCCTATGAAGCTTTCTTT. Full variable domain (remainder filled in from reference TRBV5-1 and TRBJ1-1): KAGVTQTPRYLIKTRGQQVTLSCSPISGHRSVSWYQQTPGQGLQFLFEYFSETQRNKGNFPGRFSGRQFSNSRSEMNVSTLELGDSALYLCASTSGDRGPYEAFFGQGTRLTVV.

The chain uses TRBV3-1 (or the pseudogene TRBV3-2) and TRBJ2-7, with 8 bases that match TRBD2. CDR1 and CDR2 (germline): LGHDT, YNNKEL (reference sequence). The CDR3 runs to 15 residues. Unmatched junction bases numbered 8, after V lost 4 bases and J lost 3 bases. CDR3 in DNA: TGTGCCAGCAGCCTTATCGGGGGGGGTTGCTACGAGCAGTACTTC. It yields the protein CASSLIGGGCYEQYF.

The genes are TRBV24-1 and TRBJ2-2, with 10 bases identical to TRBD2. CDR1 and CDR2 (germline): KGHDR, SFDVKD. The CDR3 runs 18 residues. After removal of 4 bases from V and 7 bases from J, the junction contained 14 bases not matched to a gene. CDR3 region: CATSDQRASGSKHGELFF. The CDR3 DNA follows: TGTGCCACCAGTGACCAAAGAGCTAGCGGGAGCAAGCACGGGGAGCTGTTTTTT.

The V and J genes are TRBV7-9 and TRBJ1-2; perhaps TRBD1 as D (5 bases). V shed 3 bases and J shed 6 bases, with 11 bases lying between them. There are 13 residues in the CDR3. CDR1 and CDR2 from the germline V gene are SEHNR and FQNEAQ (reference sequence). CDR3: CASSFQGRNGYTF. CDR3 DNA: TGTGCCAGCAGCTTTCAGGGTCGGAATGGCTACACCTTC.

The V call is TRBV5-6, the J call TRBJ1-1; D gene uncertain. Deletions cut 4 bases from V and 7 bases from J, with 8 bases between. The CDR3 loop spans 11 amino acids. Germline-derived CDR1 and CDR2 are SGHDT and YYEEEE. In DNA form, the CDR3 reads TGTGCCAGCAGCCTCATGGGTGAAGCTTTCTTT. As protein: CASSLMGEAFF.

This clone came up a few times. The rearrangement joins TRBV7-8 to TRBJ1-2; D perhaps matches TRBD1 (6 bases). V was cut by 5 bases and J by 5 bases, with 18 bases left in between. Germline CDR1 SGHVS, CDR2 FQNEAQ. This CDR3 spans 15 amino acids. The CDR3 sequence is CASSAQGTPGYGYTF. In nucleotides, the CDR3 is TGTGCCAGCAGCGCTCAGGGGACCCCCGGGTATGGCTACACCTTC.

This clone was recorded only once. V and J are TRBV11-2 and TRBJ2-3, with no clear D. This CDR3 has 15 residues. V was pared by 5 bases and J by 1 base, with 13 bases between. CDR1 is SGHAT, CDR2 FQNNGV, per germline. This CDR3 reads CASSPREVGTDTQYF. The CDR3 DNA reads TGTGCCAGCAGCCCCCGTGAAGTAGGCACAGATACGCAGTATTTT.

The CDR3 DNA follows: TGCGCCAGCAGCTTGACTGGGACCCATCTCGAAGCTTTCTTT. It translates to CASSLTGTHLEAFF. The chain has TRBV5-1 and TRBJ1-1; D is possibly TRBD1 (5 bases). The CDR3 has 14 amino acids. The germline V gene encodes CDR1 SGHRS and CDR2 YFSETQ. The ends were cut back, 1 base at V and 8 bases at J, with 15 bases in the middle.

This chain connects TRBV9 to TRBJ1-3; D might be TRBD1 (5 bases). Trimming pared 0 bases from V and 3 bases from J, leaving 10 bases between. The CDR3 is 15 amino acids. CDR1 is SGDLS and CDR2 is YYNGEE in the germline V gene. CDR3 in amino acids: CASSVVEGLGNTIYF. The DNA of the CDR3 is TGTGCCAGCAGCGTAGTGGAGGGGCTTGGAAACACCATATATTTT.

CDR3 sequence (DNA): TGTGCCAGCAGTGTCGAGGGGACAAATTCACCCCTCCACTTT. Its protein product is CASSVEGTNSPLHF. This chain links TRBV2 with TRBJ1-6, with D possibly matching TRBD1 (6 bases). The CDR3 totals 14 residues. CDR1 is SNHLY, CDR2 FYNNEI, per germline. V lost 4 bases, J lost 7 bases, and 11 bases lay in between.

J is TRBJ2-1 and V is TRBV6-5; 14 bases align to TRBD2. V lost 4 bases and J lost 6; bases outside the gene matches: 5. The germline gives CDR1 MNHEY, CDR2 SVGAGI. The CDR3 is made up of 16 amino acids. CDR3 sequence reads: CASSFTGTSGSNEQFF. The CDR3 bases are TGTGCCAGCAGTTTCACCGGGACTAGCGGGAGCAATGAGCAGTTCTTC.

The chain couples TRBV20-1 to TRBJ2-5, with 10 nucleotides matching TRBD1. Germline lookup yields CDR1 DFQATT and CDR2 SNEGSKA (reference sequence). The CDR3 covers 15 residues. J lost 0 bases, V lost 3 bases, and 4 bases had no gene match. The DNA of the CDR3 is TGCAGTGCTAGTGGACAGGGGGGATACCAAGAGACCCAGTACTTC. Protein sequence: CSASGQGGYQETQYF.

CDR3 in DNA: TGTGCCAGCAGCCAGGGTTGGACACGCAAAATGAACACTGAAGCTTTCTTT. Translation gives CASSQGWTRKMNTEAFF. The chain recombines TRBV3-1 (or the pseudogene TRBV3-2) with TRBJ1-1, with D perhaps TRBD1 (5 bases). This CDR3 spans 17 amino acids. V was pared by 3 bases and J by 0 bases, with 17 bases between. The germline gives CDR1 LGHDT, CDR2 YNNKEL (reference sequence).

The genes are TRBV5-6 and TRBJ2-7; possibly TRBD1 or TRBD2 for D (5 bases each). This CDR3 comprises 14 residues. Germline loops: CDR1 SGHDT, CDR2 YYEEEE. V was cut by 5 bases and J by 4 bases, with 16 bases left in between. The CDR3 spells CASSWGSSHYEQYF. The CDR3 DNA is TGTGCCAGCAGTTGGGGGTCCTCACATTACGAGCAGTACTTC. Complete variable domain (other parts from reference TRBV5-6 and TRBJ2-7): DAGVTQSPTHLIKTRGQQVTLRCSPKSGHDTVSWYQQALGQGPQFIFQYYEEEERQRGNFPDRFSGHQFPNYSSELNVNALLLGDSALYLCASSWGSSHYEQYFGPGTRLTVT.

The genes are TRBV7-6 and TRBJ2-2; 9 nucleotides line up with TRBD1. V lost 4 bases, J lost 4 bases, and 4 bases stayed unmatched. The CDR3 spans 15 residues. The germline gives CDR1 SGHVS, CDR2 FNYEAQ. The CDR3 here is CASSSQGAGTGELFF. As DNA, the CDR3 is TGTGCCAGCAGCTCACAGGGGGCGGGCACCGGGGAGCTGTTTTTT.

This clone was detected once. This rearrangement joins TRBV6-5 to TRBJ2-5; 8 bases are shared with TRBD2. The germline CDR1 and CDR2 sequences are MNHEY and SVGAGI. There are 14 residues in the CDR3. V was pared by 3 bases and J by 5 bases, with 5 bases of the junction left unmatched. Here the CDR3 DNA reads TGTGCCAGCAGTTATGGGGCTAGCGGGGAGACCCAGTACTTC. Protein product: CASSYGASGETQYF.

This clone appeared a few times. J is TRBJ1-6 and V is TRBV7-9, with 7 bases that match TRBD1. V shed 3 bases and J 2 bases; nucleotides not matched to a gene: 1. The CDR3 has 15 amino acids. Germline CDR1 SEHNR, CDR2 FQNEAQ (reference sequence). The CDR3 sequence is CASSFRGPYNSPLHF. The CDR3 bases are TGTGCCAGCAGCTTTAGGGGGCCCTATAATTCACCCCTCCACTTT.